This TCR beta chain was recorded in a study of neoadjuvant anti-PD-1 for oral cavity cancer. The CDR3 consists of 19 residues. The germline V gene has CDR1 PRHDT and CDR2 FYEKMQ (reference sequence). The germline V and J ends were trimmed by 4 bases and 0 bases, with 24 bases remaining between them. Comments on this clone: Its antigen is not identified.

Assay: immunoSEQ multiplex PCR; the TCRdb copy retains only in-frame clones and omits some. The table includes about 6,600 clones, 70% to 80% detected once. Broader study findings: Non-responders to neoadjuvant nivolumab had significantly more clonal PBMC T cells than responders.

The sequencing used PBMCs, collected before nivolumab (anti-PD-1) treatment. This sequence originates from a person aged 35 to 85 with oral cavity squamous cell carcinoma. The chain joins TRBV13 to TRBJ1-1; D is unresolved. CDR3 in amino acids: CASSSEQFRVGLVNTEAFF. The CDR3 bases are TGTGCCAGCAGCTCAGAACAGTTCCGGGTCGGCTTGGTGAACACTGAAGCTTTCTTT.